This TCR beta chain is from a study of cytomegalovirus exposure and HLA in healthy donors (dated 2017 in TCRdb). Regarding the study in general: An earlier analysis of about 530 of the donors reported 276 Gb of sequence data and 90 million to 120 million unique TCR beta sequences obtained from roughly 180 million T cells. An early release covering just under 650 HLA-typed donors comprised 250 to 350 gigabases of sequencing data and approximately 80 million unique TCR sequences. Of the approximately 370 genotyped donors, approximately 81% were placed in the genetic ancestry cluster associated with self-reported Caucasian donors. The study aimed to test whether signatures of past pathogen exposure could be identified by cataloging public T cell receptors. The study profiled the T cell repertoires of 500 to 800 subjects by immunosequencing and related them to cytomegalovirus serostatus. Along with the roughly 700-subject first cohort, a separate validation cohort of over 90 different subjects was used. High-throughput TCR immunosequencing, statistical association of individual TCRs with disease status, and machine learning were combined to predict cytomegalovirus infection status. A later analysis re-examined previously published TCR beta repertoires from more than 650 donors and added high-resolution HLA genotyping to investigate patterns of TCR occurrence. Rather than drawing on any new phenotypic data, the later analysis identified candidate immune exposures from TCR beta sequences and the way those sequences occurred across donors. To decide whether each TCR beta V gene segment behaved as functional or pseudogenic, an earlier analysis of approximately 600 of the donors relied on high-throughput TCR beta sequencing. Donor age, sex, ethnicity and CMV serostatus were compiled alongside the repertoire data. Genome-wide SNP genotypes for about 55% of the roughly 670 donors were used in a later genetic analysis, which treated that subset as a discovery cohort. Every discovery cohort repertoire had been produced on one sequencing platform. Both class I and class II loci were covered by HLA typing, at four-digit resolution. Typing coverage differed by locus: A, B, C, DRB1 and DQB1 were typed in roughly 620-630 donors, DQA1 in around 500, DPA1 in some 610, and DPB1 in roughly 470. Roughly 5 DR-DQ haplotypes were handled as single units for association and clustering, since linkage in the cohort was strong. Among 398 genotyped donors of the cohort, an average of approximately 240,000 unique TCR beta nucleotide sequences was sequenced per donor, of which about 19% were non-productive. What the research found in general, with its limitations: Some IMGT-functional V segments, including TRBV6-2 and TRBV6-3, could not be told apart with the 87-base-pair reads, so those segments were excluded. When HLA alleles, especially DR and DQ, strongly co-occurred, TCR associations were difficult to assign to individual alleles. Sequencing depth was assumed to be roughly uniform across donors in the presence/absence analyses, though that assumption may not hold. In a later analysis, several top co-occurrence clusters were reported to appear linked to parvovirus B19, influenza, CMV and Epstein-Barr virus. In a later analysis, HLA-associated TCR beta chains showed more clonal expansion and lower generation probabilities than non-associated chains that were equally common. In a later analysis, the rate of TCR association differed among HLA loci, with DRB1 alleles having the most associated TCRs and HLA-C alleles having the fewest. According to a later genetic analysis, donors in an Asian-associated ancestry cluster had fewer N-insertions in productive TCRs than the roughly 700-donor mean. A later analysis found that most CMV-associated TCR beta chains appeared HLA-restricted, with HLA associations seemingly driven largely by CMV exposure. A cluster of highly shared sequence variants was judged likely to be a technical artifact of the sequencing pipeline. An association between a missense DCLRE1C variant and V-gene and J-gene trimming of TCR beta chains was found in a later genetic analysis and replicated in an independent cohort. At a false discovery rate of 0.05, a later analysis linked around 15,000 TCR beta sequences to specific HLA alleles. The cohort was sequenced for TCR beta chains only, and without alpha or paired-chain data the features that could be detected were limited. In vitro tests confirmed that three of the cytomegalovirus-associated TCR beta chains recognize cytomegalovirus antigens. Some 16 rarely observed V segments, including chromosome 9 orphons, were excluded from the earlier analysis of approximately 500 of the donors because counts were too low. In both the original and validation cohorts, the classifier was reported to diagnose cytomegalovirus status with high specificity and sensitivity. A total of 150 to 200 TCR beta chains were listed by the study as associated with cytomegalovirus. It was suggested by the authors that the approach could potentially be generalized to other disease states and immunological phenotypes. A further reported finding was that TCR beta sequences accurately predicted the HLA-A and HLA-B alleles for most subjects in the first cohort. CMV serostatus was the only immune exposure information available for the cohort. Linkage disequilibrium might explain the correlated functional status among segregating V segments, but an unknown experimental factor could not be ruled out. Most TCR sequences were seen in very few donors, while some public TCRs were found in many individuals. In an earlier analysis of roughly 500 of the donors, most TCR beta V segments appeared in productive rearrangements about 87% or about 30% of the time, broadly matching IMGT annotations. Because HLA typing was missing for some donors at each locus, association tests included only the typed subset.

Library method: the immunoSEQ multiplex PCR assay. For the multiplex PCR, a mixture combining 60 forward primers for TCR Vbeta segments and 13 reverse primers for TCR Jbeta segments was used. The CDR3 region of rearranged TCR beta genes was amplified from genomic DNA by a multiplex PCR assay. Amplified TCR beta libraries were sequenced as 87-base-pair reads on the Illumina HiSeq System. The study's own analysis went as follows. In a later analysis, tens of millions of unique TCR beta chains were counted across the approximately 640 repertoires, and around 10 million of these chains were shared by at least two donors. Raw reads were error-corrected and collapsed into unique sequences with a nearest-neighbor algorithm that merged closely related sequences to remove PCR and sequencing errors. V, D and J gene segments were assigned by aligning CDR3 sequences to IMGT reference sequences. For a sequence to be retained, a match of at least six nucleotides was required to both a V gene segment and a J gene segment. Rearrangements were called productive when the CDR3 lacked stop codons and stayed in frame with V and J; all others were non-productive. Following IMGT convention, CDR3 was defined as the stretch from the second conserved V-encoded cysteine up to the conserved J-encoded phenylalanine. In an earlier analysis of roughly 610 of the donors, sequences lacking an unambiguous match to a single V gene segment were excluded. An earlier analysis of about 600 of the donors called V segments functional above 56.7% productive rearrangements and segregating when the between-donor standard deviation exceeded 5%. To diagnose cytomegalovirus status from the catalog of TCR beta chain sequences, a statistical classification framework was built. V and J gene assignment, in a later analysis, came from comparing TCR nucleotide sequences with IMGT/GENE-DB human TR gene sequences. The TCRdist pipeline was used in a later analysis to assign CDR3 sequences and most-parsimonious VDJ recombination scenarios. A later analysis defined each TCR beta chain by its CDR3 amino acid sequence plus V-gene family, and excluded reads lacking a unique V-gene family. In a later analysis, 450 to 600 highly shared, low-generation-probability nucleotide sequences were removed to address suspected cross-contamination and a sequencing artifact. For each public chain, a later analysis derived a clonal expansion index from normalized ranks of inferred template counts within each repertoire. Generation probabilities in a later analysis came from a VDJ recombination model fitted to out-of-frame rearrangements, and those results were checked against IGoR. In a later analysis, hypergeometric tests were used to score TCR-TCR, TCR-HLA and TCR-CMV co-occurrence, with a repertoire-size bias correction applied to TCR pairs. To estimate false discovery rates, a later analysis permuted the HLA or CMV assignments 20 times. In a later analysis, co-occurring TCRs were grouped using DBSCAN, and TCRdist sequence similarity was added for clustering within HLA-allele-positive subsets. Repertoires with fewer than 30,000 or more than 120,000 public chains were left out of co-occurrence clustering, as were four to six repertoires with anomalous nucleotide sharing. The table was pulled from immuneACCESS by TCRdb, which kept in-frame rearrangements only. Such tables lose some clones; where checked, under half of the loss comes from unresolved V genes, and the rest has no known cause. That table is the source of V, J and clone size, and D and trimming were worked out from the DNA. The sample data list 150,000 to 200,000 clones, and about three quarters of these were observed just once. Clones ranked in the top ten supply 2.5% to 3.5% of the sample.

At the junction V is shortened by 9 bases and J by 5 bases; bases outside the gene matches: 7. CDR1 and CDR2 (ENHRY, SYGVKD) derive from the germline V gene. The CDR3 has 15 amino acids, counting the end cysteine and phenylalanine. Only the CDR3 portion is preserved as DNA: 45 bases, with reading frame beginning at the first base. This clone turned up a few times. The antigen it recognizes is unknown. No base qualities exist here, and no much larger clone lies one base off it. The cohort consisted of more than 650 healthy bone marrow donors. At the time of sampling, all cohort members were nominally healthy, though unrecorded immune exposures were likely present. The donor tested CMV seronegative and was one of the 352 seronegative cohort members. Every donor gave a peripheral blood sample, and the peripheral blood mononuclear cells from that sample were used for TCR beta sequencing. The Qiagen DNeasy Blood Extraction Kit was used to extract genomic DNA from the blood cell samples.

Here the chain combines TRBV10-3 and TRBJ2-3; TRBD2 lines up with 14 middle nucleotides. Material for sequencing was PBMCs. This receptor was taken from a female donor in good health and CMV-seronegative. The CDR3 region reads CAIRLAGGQRDTQYF. The DNA sequence is as follows: TGTGCCATACGACTAGCGGGAGGGCAGAGAGATACGCAGTATTTT.